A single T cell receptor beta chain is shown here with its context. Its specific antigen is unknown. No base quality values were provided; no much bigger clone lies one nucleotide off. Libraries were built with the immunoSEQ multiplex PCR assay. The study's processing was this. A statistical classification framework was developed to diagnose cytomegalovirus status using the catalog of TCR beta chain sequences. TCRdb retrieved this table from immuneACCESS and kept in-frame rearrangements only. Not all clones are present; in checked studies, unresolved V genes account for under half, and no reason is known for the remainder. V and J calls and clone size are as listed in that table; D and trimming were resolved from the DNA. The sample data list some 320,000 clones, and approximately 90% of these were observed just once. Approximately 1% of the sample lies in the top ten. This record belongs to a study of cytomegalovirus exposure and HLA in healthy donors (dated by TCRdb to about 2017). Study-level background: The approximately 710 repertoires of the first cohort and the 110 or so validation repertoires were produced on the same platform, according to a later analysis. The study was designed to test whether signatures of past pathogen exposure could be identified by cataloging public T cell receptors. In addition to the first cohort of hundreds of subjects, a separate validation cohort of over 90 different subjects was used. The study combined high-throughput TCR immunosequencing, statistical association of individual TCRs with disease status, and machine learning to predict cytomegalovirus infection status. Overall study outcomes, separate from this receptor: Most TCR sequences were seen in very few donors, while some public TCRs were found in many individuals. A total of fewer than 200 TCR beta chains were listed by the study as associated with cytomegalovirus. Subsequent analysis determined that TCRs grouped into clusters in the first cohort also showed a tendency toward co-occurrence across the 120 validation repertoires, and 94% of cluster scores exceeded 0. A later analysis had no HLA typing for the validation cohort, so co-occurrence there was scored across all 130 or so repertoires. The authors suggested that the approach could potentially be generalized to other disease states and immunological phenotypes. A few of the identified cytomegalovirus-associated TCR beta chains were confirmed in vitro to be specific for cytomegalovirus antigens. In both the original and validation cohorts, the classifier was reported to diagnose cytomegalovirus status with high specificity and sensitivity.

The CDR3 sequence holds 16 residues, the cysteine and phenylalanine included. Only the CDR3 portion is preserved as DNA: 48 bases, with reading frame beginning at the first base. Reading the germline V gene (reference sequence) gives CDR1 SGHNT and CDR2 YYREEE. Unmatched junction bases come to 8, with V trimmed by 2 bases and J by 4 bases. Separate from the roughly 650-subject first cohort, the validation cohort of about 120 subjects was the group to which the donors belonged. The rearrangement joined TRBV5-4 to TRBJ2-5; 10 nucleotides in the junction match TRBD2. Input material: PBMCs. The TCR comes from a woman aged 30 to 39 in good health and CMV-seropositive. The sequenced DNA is TGTGCCAGCAGCTTATCCTTAGCGGGGGGCGGAGAGACCCAGTACTTC. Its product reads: CASSLSLAGGGETQYF.